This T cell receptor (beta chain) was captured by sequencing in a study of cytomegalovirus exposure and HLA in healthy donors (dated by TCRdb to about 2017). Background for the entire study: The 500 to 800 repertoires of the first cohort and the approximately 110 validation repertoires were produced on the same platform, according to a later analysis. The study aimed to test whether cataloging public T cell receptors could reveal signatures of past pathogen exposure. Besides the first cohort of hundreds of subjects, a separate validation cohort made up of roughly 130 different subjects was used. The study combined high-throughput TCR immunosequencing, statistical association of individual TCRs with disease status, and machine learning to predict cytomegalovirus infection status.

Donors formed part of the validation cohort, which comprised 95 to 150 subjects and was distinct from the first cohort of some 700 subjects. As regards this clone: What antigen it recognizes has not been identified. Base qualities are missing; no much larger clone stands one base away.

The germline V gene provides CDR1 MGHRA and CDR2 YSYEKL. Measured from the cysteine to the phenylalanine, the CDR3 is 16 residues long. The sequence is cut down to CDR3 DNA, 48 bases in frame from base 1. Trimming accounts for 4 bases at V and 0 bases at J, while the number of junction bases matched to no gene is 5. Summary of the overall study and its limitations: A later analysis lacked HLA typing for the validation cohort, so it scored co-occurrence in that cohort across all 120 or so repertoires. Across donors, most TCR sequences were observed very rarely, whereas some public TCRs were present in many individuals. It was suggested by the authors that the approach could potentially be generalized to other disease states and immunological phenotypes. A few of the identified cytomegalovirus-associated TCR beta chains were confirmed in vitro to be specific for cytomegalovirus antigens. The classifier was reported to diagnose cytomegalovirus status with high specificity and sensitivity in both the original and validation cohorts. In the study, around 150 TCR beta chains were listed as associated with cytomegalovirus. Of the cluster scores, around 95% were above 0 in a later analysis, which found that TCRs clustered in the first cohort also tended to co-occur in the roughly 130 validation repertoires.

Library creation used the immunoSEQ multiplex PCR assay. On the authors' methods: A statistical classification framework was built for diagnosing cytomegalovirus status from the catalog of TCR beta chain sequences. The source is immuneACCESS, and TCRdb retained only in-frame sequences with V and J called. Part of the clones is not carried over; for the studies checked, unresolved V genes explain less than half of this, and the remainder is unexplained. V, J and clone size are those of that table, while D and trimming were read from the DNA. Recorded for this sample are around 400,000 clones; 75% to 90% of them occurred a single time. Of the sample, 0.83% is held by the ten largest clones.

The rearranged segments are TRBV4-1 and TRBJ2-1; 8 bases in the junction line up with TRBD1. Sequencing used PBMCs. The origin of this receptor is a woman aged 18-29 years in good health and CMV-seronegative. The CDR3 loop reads CASSPYRGTSYNEQFF. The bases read TGCGCCAGCAGCCCTTACAGGGGGACCTCCTACAATGAGCAGTTCTTC.